This entry lists 2 T cell receptor beta chains sequenced from one sample in a study of cytomegalovirus exposure and HLA in healthy donors. In the PCR, 60 Vbeta and 13 Jbeta primers were used. Profiled with immunoSEQ multiplex PCR; TCRdb holds only in-frame clones, not every one. The data contain 80,000 to 100,000 clones, around 68% of them singletons. The sequencing sample was made of PBMCs. Source of these receptors: a woman in her thirties or forties in good health and CMV-seropositive.

CDR3 sequence reads: CASSSGPRDTSNYGYTF. CDR3 bases: TGTGCCAGCAGCTCCGGACCTCGGGACACCTCCAACTATGGCTACACCTTC. The V and J genes are TRBV7-9 and TRBJ1-2; D is possibly TRBD1 (6 bases). V lost 4 bases, J lost 2 bases, and 20 bases lay in between. CDR3 length equals 17 residues. Germline loops: CDR1 SEHNR, CDR2 FQNEAQ (reference sequence).

This chain connects TRBV7-2 to TRBJ2-1, with D possibly being TRBD1 (5 bases). Germline CDR1 SGHTA, CDR2 FQGNSA. This CDR3 region has 14 residues. Deletions cut 6 bases from V and 4 bases from J, with 13 bases between. CDR3 protein: CASRHPTEYNEQFF. CDR3 bases: TGTGCCAGCAGACATCCGACAGAATACAATGAGCAGTTCTTC.